This TCR beta chain was captured in a study of monozygotic twins with inflammatory bowel disease. Turning to this clonotype: Its specificity is not known.

Each CDR3 protein gets one entry in TCRdb, which reprocessed the 5' RACE reads and gives no DNA. The table lists more than 300,000 distinct CDR3 sequences. The study's findings and limits: Treatment differences in immunosuppression may have added variability to the repertoires of patients.

The CDR3 length is 14 residues. Germline V gene sequence: CDR1 SGHTA, CDR2 FQGTGA. The sequence was collected from a human donor with ulcerative colitis or Crohn's disease, or a healthy co-twin of an affected twin (not recorded which). The J gene is TRBJ2-1, the V gene TRBV7-3; TCRdb gives TRBD1 as the D gene, but with no DNA this cannot be confirmed. Material for sequencing was blood. This chain's CDR3 is CASSLWTGVGEQFF.